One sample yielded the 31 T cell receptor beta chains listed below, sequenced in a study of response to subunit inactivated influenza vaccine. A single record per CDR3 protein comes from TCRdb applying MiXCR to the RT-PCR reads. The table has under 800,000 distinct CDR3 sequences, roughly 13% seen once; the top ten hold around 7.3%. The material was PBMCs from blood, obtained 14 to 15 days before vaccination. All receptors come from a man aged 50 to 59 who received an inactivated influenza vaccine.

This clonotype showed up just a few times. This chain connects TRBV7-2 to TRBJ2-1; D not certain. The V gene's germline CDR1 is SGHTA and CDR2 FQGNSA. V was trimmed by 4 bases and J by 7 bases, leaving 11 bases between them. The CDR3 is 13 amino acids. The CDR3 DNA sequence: TGTGCCAGCAGCTCCTATGAGAGAAATGAGCAGTTCTTC. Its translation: CASSSYERNEQFF.

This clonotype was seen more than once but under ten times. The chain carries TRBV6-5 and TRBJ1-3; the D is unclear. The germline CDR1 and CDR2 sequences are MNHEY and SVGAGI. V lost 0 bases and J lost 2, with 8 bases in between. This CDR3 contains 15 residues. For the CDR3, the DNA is TGTGCCAGCAGTTACTCGTCAAGGGCTGGAAACACCATATATTTT. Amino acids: CASSYSSRAGNTIYF.

The CDR3 region is CAISADWGGETQYF. The CDR3 nucleotides read TGTGCCATCAGTGCGGACTGGGGAGGGGAGACCCAGTACTTC. The chain carries TRBV10-3 and TRBJ2-5; TRBD2 aligns across 7 bases. CDR3 length: 14 amino acids. V gave up 4 bases and J gave up 5 bases; unmatched junction bases: 7. Germline V CDR1 and CDR2: ENHRY, SYGVKD.

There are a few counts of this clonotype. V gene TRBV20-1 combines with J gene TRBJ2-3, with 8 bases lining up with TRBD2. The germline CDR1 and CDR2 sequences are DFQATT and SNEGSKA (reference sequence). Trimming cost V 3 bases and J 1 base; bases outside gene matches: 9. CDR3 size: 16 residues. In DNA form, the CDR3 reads TGCAGTGCTAGTGTAACGAGCGGGGGCCGCACAGATACGCAGTATTTT. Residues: CSASVTSGGRTDTQYF.

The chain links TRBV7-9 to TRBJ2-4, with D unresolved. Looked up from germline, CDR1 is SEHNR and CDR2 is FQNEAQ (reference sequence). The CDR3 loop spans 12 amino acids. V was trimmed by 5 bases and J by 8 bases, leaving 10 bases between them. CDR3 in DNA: TGTGCCAGCAGCACCGAGGCGGACATTCAGTACTTC. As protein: CASSTEADIQYF.

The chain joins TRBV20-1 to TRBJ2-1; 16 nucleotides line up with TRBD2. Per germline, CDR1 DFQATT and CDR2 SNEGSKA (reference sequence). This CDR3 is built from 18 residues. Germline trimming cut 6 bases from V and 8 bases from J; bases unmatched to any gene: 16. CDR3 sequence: CSAGTGTSGRGTIDEQFF. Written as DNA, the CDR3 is TGCAGTGCGGGTACCGGGACTAGCGGGAGGGGTACAATCGATGAGCAGTTCTTC.

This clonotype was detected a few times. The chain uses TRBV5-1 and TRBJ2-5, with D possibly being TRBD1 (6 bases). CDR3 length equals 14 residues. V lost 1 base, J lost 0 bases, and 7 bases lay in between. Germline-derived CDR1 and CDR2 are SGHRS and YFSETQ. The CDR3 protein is CASSLTGNQETQYF. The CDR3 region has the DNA TGCGCCAGCAGCTTGACAGGGAACCAAGAGACCCAGTACTTC.

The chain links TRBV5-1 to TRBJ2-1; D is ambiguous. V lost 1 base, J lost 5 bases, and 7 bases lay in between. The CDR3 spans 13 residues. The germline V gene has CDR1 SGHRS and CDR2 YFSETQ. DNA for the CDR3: TGCGCCAGCAGCTTGCCCACTAACAATGAGCAGTTCTTC. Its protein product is CASSLPTNNEQFF.

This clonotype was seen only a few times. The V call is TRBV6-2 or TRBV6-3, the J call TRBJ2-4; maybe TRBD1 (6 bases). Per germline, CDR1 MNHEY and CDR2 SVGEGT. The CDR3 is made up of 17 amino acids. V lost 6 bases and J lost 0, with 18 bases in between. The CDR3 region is CASRLTTGAIAKNIQYF. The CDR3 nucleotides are TGTGCCAGCAGACTAACGACAGGAGCCATAGCCAAAAACATTCAGTACTTC.

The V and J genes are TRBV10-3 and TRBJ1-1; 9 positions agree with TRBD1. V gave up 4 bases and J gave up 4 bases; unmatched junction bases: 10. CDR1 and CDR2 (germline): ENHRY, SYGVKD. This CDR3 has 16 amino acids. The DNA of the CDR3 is TGTGCCATCAGTGTGAGGAAAGGGACAGGGCCCACTGAAGCTTTCTTT. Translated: CAISVRKGTGPTEAFF.

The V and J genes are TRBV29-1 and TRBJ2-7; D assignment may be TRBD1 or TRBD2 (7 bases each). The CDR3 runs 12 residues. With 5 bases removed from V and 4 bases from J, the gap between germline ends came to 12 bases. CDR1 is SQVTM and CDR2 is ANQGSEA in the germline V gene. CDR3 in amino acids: CSVQGEGYEQYF. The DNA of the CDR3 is TGCAGCGTTCAGGGGGAGGGTTACGAGCAGTACTTC.

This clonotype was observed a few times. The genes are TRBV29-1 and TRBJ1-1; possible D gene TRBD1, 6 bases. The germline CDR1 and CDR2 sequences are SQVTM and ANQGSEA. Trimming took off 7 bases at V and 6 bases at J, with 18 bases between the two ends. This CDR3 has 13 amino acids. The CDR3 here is CSAVRGAGAEAFF. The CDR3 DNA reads TGCAGCGCCGTACGGGGGGCCGGGGCTGAAGCTTTCTTT.

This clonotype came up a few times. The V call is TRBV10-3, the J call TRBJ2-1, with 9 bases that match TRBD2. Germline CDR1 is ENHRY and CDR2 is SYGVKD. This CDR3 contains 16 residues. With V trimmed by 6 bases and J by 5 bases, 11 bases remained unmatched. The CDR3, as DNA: TGTGCCATCAGCGCGACACCGACTAGCGGAAACAATGAGCAGTTCTTC. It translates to CAISATPTSGNNEQFF.

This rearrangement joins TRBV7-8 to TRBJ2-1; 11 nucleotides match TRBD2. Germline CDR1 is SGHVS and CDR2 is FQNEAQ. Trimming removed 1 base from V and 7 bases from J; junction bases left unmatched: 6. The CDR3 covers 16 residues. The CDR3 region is CASSLGSGGAHNEQFF. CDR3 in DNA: TGTGCCAGCAGCTTAGGTAGCGGGGGGGCCCATAATGAGCAGTTCTTC. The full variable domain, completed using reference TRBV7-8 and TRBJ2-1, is GAGVSQSPRYKVAKRGQDVALRCDPISGHVSLFWYQQALGQGPEFLTYFQNEAQLDKSGLPSDRFFAERPEGSVSTLKIQRTQQEDSAVYLCASSLGSGGAHNEQFFGPGTRLTVL.

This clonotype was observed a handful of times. CDR3 amino acids: CASSLAGGRGYRGTGELFF. In DNA, the CDR3 is TGTGCCAGCAGTTTAGCGGGGGGCAGGGGCTATCGAGGGACCGGGGAGCTGTTTTTT. This chain links TRBV12-3 or TRBV12-4 with TRBJ2-2, with D perhaps being TRBD1 or TRBD2 (6 bases each). CDR3 size: 19 residues. Trimming took 0 bases from V and 5 from J, leaving 22 bases between them.

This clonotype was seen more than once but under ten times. The CDR3 DNA follows: TGCAGCGTTGTAGCTAGCGGGGTCTACGAGCAGTACTTC. Its translation is CSVVASGVYEQYF. V is TRBV29-1 and J is TRBJ2-7; TRBD2 matches 9 bases. The CDR3 contains 13 residues. Trimming at V came to 4 bases and at J to 3 bases, leaving 4 bases not matched to a gene. Germline V gives CDR1 SQVTM, CDR2 ANQGSEA.

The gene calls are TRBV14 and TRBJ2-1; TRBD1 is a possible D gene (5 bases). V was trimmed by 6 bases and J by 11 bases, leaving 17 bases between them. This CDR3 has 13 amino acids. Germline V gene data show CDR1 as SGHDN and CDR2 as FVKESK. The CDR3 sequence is CASRLRQQDKQFF. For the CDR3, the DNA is TGTGCCAGCAGGTTACGACAGCAAGATAAGCAGTTCTTC. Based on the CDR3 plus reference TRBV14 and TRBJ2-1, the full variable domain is EAGVTQFPSHSVIEKGQTVTLRCDPISGHDNLYWYRRVMGKEIKFLLHFVKESKQDESGMPNNRFLAERTGGTYSTLKVQPAELEDSGVYFCASRLRQQDKQFFGPGTRLTVL.

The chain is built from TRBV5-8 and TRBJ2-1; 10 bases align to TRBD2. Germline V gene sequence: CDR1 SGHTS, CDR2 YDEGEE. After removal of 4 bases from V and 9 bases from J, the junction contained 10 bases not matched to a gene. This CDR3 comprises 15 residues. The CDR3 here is CASSPPGLAFREQFF. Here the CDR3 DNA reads TGTGCCAGCAGCCCACCGGGACTAGCGTTTCGTGAGCAGTTCTTC. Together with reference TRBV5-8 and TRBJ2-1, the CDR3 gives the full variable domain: EAGVTQSPTHLIKTRGQQATLRCSPISGHTSVYWYQQALGLGLQFLLWYDEGEERNRGNFPPRFSGRQFPNYSSELNVNALELEDSALYLCASSPPGLAFREQFFGPGTRLTVL.

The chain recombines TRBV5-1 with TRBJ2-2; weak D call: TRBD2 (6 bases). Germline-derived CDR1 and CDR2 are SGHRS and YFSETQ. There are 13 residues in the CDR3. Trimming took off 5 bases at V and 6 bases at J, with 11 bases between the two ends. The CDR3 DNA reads TGCGCCAGCAGTTGGAGGGTCGCCGGGGAGCTGTTTTTT. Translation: CASSWRVAGELFF.

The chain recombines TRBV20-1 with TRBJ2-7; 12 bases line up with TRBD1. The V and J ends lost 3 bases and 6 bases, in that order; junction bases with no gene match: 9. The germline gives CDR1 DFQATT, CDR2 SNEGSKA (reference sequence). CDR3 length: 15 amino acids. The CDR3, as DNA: TGCAGTGCTAGTGAGGGGGGACAGGGGGCTGTCGAGCAGTACTTC. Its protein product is CSASEGGQGAVEQYF.

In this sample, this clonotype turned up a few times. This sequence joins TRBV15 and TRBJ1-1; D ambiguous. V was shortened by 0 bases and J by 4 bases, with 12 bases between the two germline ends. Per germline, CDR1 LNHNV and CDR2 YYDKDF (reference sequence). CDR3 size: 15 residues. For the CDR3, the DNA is TGTGCCACCAGCAGAGATAGTAAGAGTGGCACTGAAGCTTTCTTT. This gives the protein CATSRDSKSGTEAFF.

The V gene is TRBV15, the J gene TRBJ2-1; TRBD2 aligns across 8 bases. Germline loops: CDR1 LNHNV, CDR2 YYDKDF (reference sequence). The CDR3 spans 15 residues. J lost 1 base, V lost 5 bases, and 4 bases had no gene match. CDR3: CATSDSGKSYNEQFF. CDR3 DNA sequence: TGTGCCACCAGCGATAGCGGGAAATCCTACAATGAGCAGTTCTTC. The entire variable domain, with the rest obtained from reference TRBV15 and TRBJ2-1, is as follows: DAMVIQNPRYQVTQFGKPVTLSCSQTLNHNVMYWYQQKSSQAPKLLFHYYDKDFNNEADTPDNFQSRRPNTSFCFLDIRSPGLGDTAMYLCATSDSGKSYNEQFFGPGTRLTVL.

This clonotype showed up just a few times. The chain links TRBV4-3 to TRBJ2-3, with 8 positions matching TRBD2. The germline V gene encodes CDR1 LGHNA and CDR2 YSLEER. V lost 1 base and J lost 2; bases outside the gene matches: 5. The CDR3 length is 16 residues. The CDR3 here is CASSQGAGAHTDTQYF. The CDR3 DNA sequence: TGCGCCAGCAGCCAAGGAGCGGGGGCGCACACAGATACGCAGTATTTT.

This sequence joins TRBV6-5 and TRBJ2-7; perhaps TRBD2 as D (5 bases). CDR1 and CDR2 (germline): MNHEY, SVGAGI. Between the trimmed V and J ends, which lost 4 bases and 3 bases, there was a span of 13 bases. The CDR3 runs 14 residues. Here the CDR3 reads CASSFDPGSYEQYF. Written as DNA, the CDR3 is TGTGCCAGCAGTTTCGACCCGGGGAGCTACGAGCAGTACTTC.

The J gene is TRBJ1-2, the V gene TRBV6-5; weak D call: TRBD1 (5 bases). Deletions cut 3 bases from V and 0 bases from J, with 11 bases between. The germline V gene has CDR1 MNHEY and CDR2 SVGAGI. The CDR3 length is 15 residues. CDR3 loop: CASSYGSGANYGYTF. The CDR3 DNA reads TGTGCCAGCAGTTATGGGTCGGGGGCTAACTATGGCTACACCTTC.

The CDR3 DNA is TGTGCCAGCAGCCAAGAAGGGACATCCGCCTCTGGGGCCAACGTCCTGACTTTC. This translates into CASSQEGTSASGANVLTF. The chain couples TRBV3-1 to TRBJ2-6; a weak D match, TRBD1 (6 bases). The V gene's germline CDR1 is LGHDT and CDR2 YNNKEL (reference sequence). The CDR3 covers 18 residues. Trimming pared 0 bases from V and 0 bases from J, leaving 12 bases between.

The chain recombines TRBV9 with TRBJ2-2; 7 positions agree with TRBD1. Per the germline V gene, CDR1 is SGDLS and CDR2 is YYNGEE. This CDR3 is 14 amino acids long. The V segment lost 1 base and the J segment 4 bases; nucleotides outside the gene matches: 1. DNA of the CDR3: TGTGCCAGCAGCGTACACAGGGGCACCGGGGAGCTGTTTTTT. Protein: CASSVHRGTGELFF.

This CDR3 reads CASKNIWTASTDTQYF. DNA for the CDR3: TGTGCCAGCAAAAATATTTGGACAGCCAGCACAGATACGCAGTATTTT. V gene TRBV2 combines with J gene TRBJ2-3; a possible D gene is TRBD1 (6 bases). The CDR3 totals 16 residues. Germline CDR1 and CDR2: SNHLY and FYNNEI. V was cut by 7 bases and J by 0 bases, with 17 bases left in between.

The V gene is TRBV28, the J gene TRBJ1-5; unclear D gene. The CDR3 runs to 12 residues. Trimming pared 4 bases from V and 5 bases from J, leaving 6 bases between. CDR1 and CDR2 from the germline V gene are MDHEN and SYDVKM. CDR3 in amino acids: CASSSPHQPQHF. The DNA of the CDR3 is TGTGCCAGCAGTTCCCCTCATCAGCCCCAGCATTTT. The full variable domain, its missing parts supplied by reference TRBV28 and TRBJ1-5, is DVKVTQSSRYLVKRTGEKVFLECVQDMDHENMFWYRQDPGLGLRLIYFSYDVKMKEKGDIPEGYSVSREKKERFSLILESASTNQTSMYLCASSSPHQPQHFGDGTRLSIL.

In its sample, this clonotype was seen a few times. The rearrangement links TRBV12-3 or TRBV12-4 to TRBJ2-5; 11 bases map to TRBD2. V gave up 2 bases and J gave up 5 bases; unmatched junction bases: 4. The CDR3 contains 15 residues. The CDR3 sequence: CASSLLTSGSETQYF. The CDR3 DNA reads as TGTGCCAGCAGTTTACTCACTAGCGGGAGTGAGACCCAGTACTTC.

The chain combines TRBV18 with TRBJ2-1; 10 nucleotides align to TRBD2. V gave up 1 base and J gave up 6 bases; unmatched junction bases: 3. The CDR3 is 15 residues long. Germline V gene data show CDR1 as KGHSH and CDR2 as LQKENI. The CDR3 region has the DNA TGTGCCAGCTCACCACTGAGCGGGAGGGCCAATGAGCAGTTCTTC. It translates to CASSPLSGRANEQFF. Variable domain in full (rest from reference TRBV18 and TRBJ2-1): NAGVMQNPRHLVRRRGQEARLRCSPMKGHSHVYWYRQLPEEGLKFMVYLQKENIIDESGMPKERFSAEFPKEGPSILRIQQVVRGDSAAYFCASSPLSGRANEQFFGPGTRLTVL.